Each of the 11 T cell receptor beta chains below was sequenced from the same sample in a study of beta chain features in type 1 diabetes. Expressed TCRB transcripts were sequenced because the isolated RNA had all been reverse transcribed beforehand. Generated by immunoSEQ multiplex PCR, the TCRdb table keeps only in-frame clones and is missing some. The table lists about 150,000 clones, 11% of them singletons. Material for sequencing was central memory CD4+ T cells from blood. All receptors derive from a man in his late teens or twenties in good health.

This clone was picked up a small number of times. The V and J genes are TRBV5-1 and TRBJ2-7, with 10 bases lining up with TRBD2. Germline lookup yields CDR1 SGHRS and CDR2 YFSETQ. J gave up 3 bases and V 0 bases, and 3 bases lay outside the gene matches. The CDR3 is made up of 15 amino acids. The CDR3 DNA sequence: TGCGCCAGCAGCTTGGTCCCTAGCGGGGGCTACGAGCAGTACTTC. This sequence encodes CASSLVPSGGYEQYF.

V and J are TRBV7-2 and TRBJ2-1; no clear D. CDR1 SGHTA and CDR2 FQGNSA come from the germline V gene. CDR3 size: 14 residues. V shed 0 bases and J shed 14 bases, with 17 bases lying between them. CDR3 protein: CASSLAPRSPGEFF. DNA of the CDR3: TGTGCCAGCAGCTTAGCCCCACGGTCGCCTGGGGAGTTCTTC. The variable domain in full, with the rest retrieved from reference TRBV7-2 and TRBJ2-1, is GAGVSQSPSNKVTEKGKDVELRCDPISGHTALYWYRQSLGQGLEFLIYFQGNSAPDKSGLPSDRFSAERTGGSVSTLTIQRTQQEDSAVYLCASSLAPRSPGEFFGPGTRLTVL.

The chain is built from TRBV5-1 and TRBJ2-7; D is unresolved. The CDR3 consists of 13 residues. Germline V gene data show CDR1 as SGHRS and CDR2 as YFSETQ. The ends were cut back, 5 bases at V and 0 bases at J, with 9 bases in the middle. The CDR3: CASRISSSYEQYF. The CDR3 nucleotides read TGCGCCAGCAGGATCTCCAGCTCCTACGAGCAGTACTTC.

The rearrangement joins TRBV19 to TRBJ1-4; D perhaps matches TRBD1 (5 bases). Per the germline V gene, CDR1 is LNHDA and CDR2 is SQIVND (reference sequence). The CDR3 totals 13 residues. V lost 6 bases and J 8 bases, leaving 13 bases between the germline ends. CDR3 DNA sequence: TGTGCCAGTAGCCACCGACAGAGAGAAAAACTGTTTTTT. Its translation is CASSHRQREKLFF. The whole variable domain, remainder taken from reference TRBV19 and TRBJ1-4, is DGGITQSPKYLFRKEGQNVTLSCEQNLNHDAMYWYRQDPGQGLRLIYYSQIVNDFQKGDIAEGYSVSREKKESFPLTVTSAQKNPTAFYLCASSHRQREKLFFGSGTQLSVL.

This clone occurred a few times. The chain employs TRBV7-3 and TRBJ2-1; 7 bases match TRBD2. Germline V CDR1 and CDR2: SGHTA, FQGTGA. The CDR3 loop spans 15 amino acids. V lost 3 bases to trimming and J lost 8 bases; unmatched junction nucleotides: 10. The CDR3 nucleotides read TGTGCCAGCAGCTTCGTGGGAGGGGTTGACGATGAGCAGTTCTTC. Translation gives CASSFVGGVDDEQFF. The complete variable domain, with remaining parts taken from reference TRBV7-3 and TRBJ2-1, reads GAGVSQTPSNKVTEKGKYVELRCDPISGHTALYWYRQSLGQGPEFLIYFQGTGAADDSGLPNDRFFAVRPEGSVSTLKIQRTERGDSAVYLCASSFVGGVDDEQFFGPGTRLTVL.

This chain joins TRBV5-1 and TRBJ2-1, with D perhaps assigned TRBD1 or TRBD2 (5 bases each). The CDR3 contains 16 residues. CDR1 is SGHRS, CDR2 YFSETQ, per germline. Trimming removed 0 bases from V and 7 bases from J, with 17 bases in between. This CDR3 is CASSLASGRGLNEQFF. CDR3 DNA: TGCGCCAGCAGCTTGGCGTCGGGGCGAGGATTGAATGAGCAGTTCTTC.

This rearrangement joins TRBV4-3 to TRBJ2-5; D is unresolved. The V end lost 4 bases, the J end lost 3 bases, and 9 bases lay between the germline ends. CDR3 length equals 13 residues. CDR1 is LGHNA and CDR2 is YSLEER in the germline V gene. This chain's CDR3 is CASSRTEKETQYF. For the CDR3, the DNA is TGCGCCAGCAGCCGTACAGAGAAAGAGACCCAGTACTTC.

This clone was seen a few times. The chain uses TRBV11-2 and TRBJ2-1, with unresolved D. V was pared by 1 base and J by 9 bases, with 13 bases between. The germline V gene encodes CDR1 SGHAT and CDR2 FQNNGV. The CDR3 runs 14 residues. CDR3 bases: TGTGCCAGCAGCTTAGCAGCTCTGTACGGTGAGCAGTTCTTC. Its translation is CASSLAALYGEQFF.

This clone was picked up a small number of times. The CDR3 DNA follows: TGTGCCAGCAACCCGACAGGGGGCTCTGGAAACACCATATATTTT. This encodes CASNPTGGSGNTIYF. The gene calls are TRBV9 and TRBJ1-3, with TRBD1 matching 9 bases. The germline V gene has CDR1 SGDLS and CDR2 YYNGEE. V lost 6 bases and J lost 0; bases outside the gene matches: 4. The CDR3 consists of 15 residues.

V gene TRBV4-2 combines with J gene TRBJ2-3; D unclear. The CDR3 is 13 amino acids. In germline, CDR1 is LGHNA, CDR2 YNFKEQ. Deletions cut 0 bases from V and 6 bases from J, with 7 bases between. CDR3 amino acids: CASSQEVKDTQYF. DNA for the CDR3: TGTGCCAGCAGCCAAGAAGTGAAGGATACGCAGTATTTT.

This clone came up many times. The CDR3: CASSLASGTGANEQFF. In DNA form, the CDR3 reads TGTGCCAGCAGCCTGGCCTCCGGGACAGGGGCTAATGAGCAGTTCTTC. This chain connects TRBV28 to TRBJ2-1; the match to TRBD1 covers 10 bases. Germline CDR1 MDHEN, CDR2 SYDVKM. V lost 6 bases, J lost 7 bases, and 12 bases stayed unmatched. The CDR3 covers 16 residues. Combining the CDR3 with reference TRBV28 and TRBJ2-1 gives the whole variable domain DVKVTQSSRYLVKRTGEKVFLECVQDMDHENMFWYRQDPGLGLRLIYFSYDVKMKEKGDIPEGYSVSREKKERFSLILESASTNQTSMYLCASSLASGTGANEQFFGPGTRLTVL.